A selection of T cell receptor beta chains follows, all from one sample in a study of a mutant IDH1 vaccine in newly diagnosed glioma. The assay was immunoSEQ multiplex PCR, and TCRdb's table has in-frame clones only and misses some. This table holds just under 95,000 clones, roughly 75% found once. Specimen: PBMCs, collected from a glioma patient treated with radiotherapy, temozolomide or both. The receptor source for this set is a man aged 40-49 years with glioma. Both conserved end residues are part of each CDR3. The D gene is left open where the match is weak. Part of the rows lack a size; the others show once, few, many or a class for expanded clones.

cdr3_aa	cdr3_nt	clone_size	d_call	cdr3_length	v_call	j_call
CASSSNRAAYEQYF	TGTGCCAGCAGCTCTAACAGGGCAGCCTACGAGCAGTACTTC	.	.	14	TRBV7-2	TRBJ2-7
CASSRTGHNEKLFF	TGTGCCAGCAGTAGGACAGGGCATAATGAAAAACTGTTTTTT	.	TRBD1	14	TRBV6-5	TRBJ1-4
CASSLNNQPQHF	TGTGCCAGCAGTTTGAACAATCAGCCCCAGCATTTT	.	.	12	TRBV28	TRBJ1-5
CASTDTGNTIYF	TGTGCCAGCACCGACACTGGAAACACCATATATTTT	.	.	12	TRBV28	TRBJ1-3
CASSLGTYNEQFF	TGTGCCAGTAGCCTGGGGACCTACAATGAGCAGTTCTTC	.	.	13	TRBV19	TRBJ2-1
CASSLNPGKGQGEHF	TGTGCCAGCAGCTTAAACCCAGGGAAGGGCCAGGGGGAGCATTTT	few	TRBD1	15	TRBV7-2	TRBJ1-5
CASSQGRVGQGRVEAFF	TGCGCCAGCAGCCAAGGACGGGTGGGACAGGGGCGCGTTGAAGCTTTCTTT	.	TRBD1	17	TRBV4-1	TRBJ1-1
CASSIVGGWETQYF	TGTGCCAGTAGTATAGTAGGGGGCTGGGAGACCCAGTACTTC	.	TRBD1	14	TRBV19	TRBJ2-5
CASGGTSGSYEQYF	TGCGCCAGCGGCGGGACTAGCGGCAGCTACGAGCAGTACTTC	few	TRBD2	14	TRBV5-1	TRBJ2-7
CASSEQGSDTQYF	TGTGCCAGCAGTGAACAGGGGTCAGATACGCAGTATTTT	.	TRBD1	13	TRBV6-4	TRBJ2-3
CASSLETGSNNSPLHF	TGTGCCAGCAGCTTGGAGACGGGAAGCAATAATTCACCCCTCCACTTT	.	.	16	TRBV5-8	TRBJ1-6
CASSAGPHGETQYF	TGTGCCAGTAGTGCCGGACCTCATGGAGAGACCCAGTACTTC	.	.	14	TRBV19	TRBJ2-5
CASSPDSNQPQHF	TGTGCCAGCAGCCCCGATAGCAATCAGCCCCAGCATTTT	.	.	13	TRBV7-9	TRBJ1-5
CASSPGSSYEQYF	TGTGCCAGCAGTCCGGGATCCTCCTACGAGCAGTACTTC	.	.	13	TRBV28	TRBJ2-7
CASSYSGTGTGNTIYF	TGTGCCAGCAGTTACTCCGGGACAGGGACCGGAAACACCATATATTTT	.	TRBD1	16	TRBV6-5	TRBJ1-3
CASSSDRNQPQHF	TGTGCCAGCAGTTCGGACAGGAATCAGCCCCAGCATTTT	once	TRBD1	13	TRBV27	TRBJ1-5
CASSPGGHQNTEAFF	TGTGCCAGCAGCCCCGGTGGACACCAGAACACTGAAGCTTTCTTT	.	.	15	TRBV11-2	TRBJ1-1
CASRFAGALTDTQYF	TGTGCCAGCAGGTTCGCGGGAGCCCTCACAGATACGCAGTATTTT	.	TRBD2	15	TRBV5-4	TRBJ2-3
CASSWQGVNTEAFF	TGTGCCAGCAGCTGGCAGGGGGTCAACACTGAAGCTTTCTTT	.	TRBD1	14	TRBV11-2	TRBJ1-1
CASSLRGGAEAFF	TGTGCCAGCAGTTTAAGGGGGGGGGCTGAAGCTTTCTTT	once	.	13	TRBV27	TRBJ1-1
CASSRPGHLNTEAFF	TGTGCCAGCAGCCGACCAGGACACCTGAACACTGAAGCTTTCTTT	.	.	15	TRBV7-9	TRBJ1-1
CASSELGPYEQYF	TGCGCCAGCAGTGAGTTAGGGCCCTACGAGCAGTACTTC	.	.	13	TRBV10-2	TRBJ2-7
CASSIGLNTGELFF	TGTGCCAGTAGTATAGGCTTGAACACCGGGGAGCTGTTTTTT	.	.	14	TRBV19	TRBJ2-2
CASSDRQGGVFNEQFF	TGCGCCAGCAGCGACCGACAGGGGGGGGTGTTCAATGAGCAGTTCTTC	few	TRBD1	16	TRBV4-3	TRBJ2-1
CASSLDRGYNEQFF	TGTGCCAGCAGCTTGGACAGGGGGTACAATGAGCAGTTCTTC	.	TRBD1	14	TRBV5-5	TRBJ2-1